These 10 T cell receptor beta chains were sequenced from one sample in a study of naive and memory T cell subsets. An equimolar mix of two oligonucleotides served as the beta constant-region primer for TRBC1 and TRBC2. Ligated cDNA was amplified by four rounds of PCR with nested alpha and beta constant-region primers and SP2. TCRdb re-called the UMI-ligation and nested PCR reads with MiXCR, one entry per CDR3 protein. The sample lists 95,000 to 150,000 distinct CDR3 sequences, roughly 32% occurring once. The sample comprised central memory CD4+ T cells from blood. The receptors originated from a human donor in good health.

This clonotype was recorded a few times. The genes are TRBV20-1 and TRBJ1-1; no reliable D call. The CDR3 is 12 residues long. V dropped 2 bases and J dropped 2 bases, with 6 bases sitting between them. Germline-derived CDR1 and CDR2 are DFQATT and SNEGSKA (reference sequence). The CDR3 loop is CSARRDNTEAFF. The DNA for the CDR3 is TGCAGTGCTAGAAGGGATAACACTGAAGCTTTCTTT.

The V and J genes are TRBV10-3 and TRBJ2-2, with TRBD2 as a possible D gene (5 bases). Germline CDR1 ENHRY, CDR2 SYGVKD. The CDR3 spans 15 residues. The germline V and J ends were trimmed by 3 bases and 5 bases, with 13 bases remaining between them. CDR3: CAISDSGRRTGELFF. CDR3 DNA: TGTGCCATCAGTGATAGTGGAAGGAGGACCGGGGAGCTGTTTTTT.

This clonotype has a handful of counts. The chain uses TRBV7-2 and TRBJ2-5; TRBD2 matches at 10 bases. The CDR3 has 15 residues. V trimming: 1 base; J trimming: 5 bases; junction bases outside the gene matches: 4. From germline, CDR1 is SGHTA and CDR2 FQGNSA. Written as DNA, the CDR3 is TGTGCCAGCAGCTTAGGGCTAGCGGGAGTGGAGACCCAGTACTTC. Its translation: CASSLGLAGVETQYF.

This clonotype was picked up a small number of times. CDR3 sequence reads: CASSPPGIPYNEQFF. CDR3 nucleotides: TGTGCCAGCAGTCCCCCCGGGATCCCCTACAATGAGCAGTTCTTC. This sequence joins TRBV12-3 or TRBV12-4 and TRBJ2-1, with D possibly being TRBD2 (5 bases). With 5 bases removed from V and 2 bases from J, the gap between germline ends came to 13 bases. CDR3 length equals 15 residues.

The chain links TRBV4-3 to TRBJ2-3; tentative D call: TRBD2 (5 bases). V lost 4 bases to trimming and J lost 6 bases, with 14 bases between them. The CDR3 length is 14 residues. Germline-derived CDR1 and CDR2 are LGHNA and YSLEER. The CDR3: CASSPGLRADTQYF. Here the CDR3 DNA reads TGCGCCAGCAGCCCAGGACTCAGAGCGGATACGCAGTATTTT.

This clonotype was detected only a few times. J is TRBJ2-5 and V is TRBV7-6, with D perhaps TRBD2 (6 bases). Deletions cut 5 bases from V and 1 base from J, with 11 bases between. Per germline, CDR1 SGHVS and CDR2 FNYEAQ. The CDR3 contains 14 residues. The CDR3 nucleotides are TGTGCCAGCAGCCCGGGACTGAGCCAAGAGACCCAGTACTTC. This sequence encodes CASSPGLSQETQYF.

Note on this clonotype: A much larger clone lies a single base off, so this may be a read error. The rearrangement joins TRBV15 to TRBJ2-3, with a tentative D call TRBD2 (6 bases). Germline V gene lookup returns CDR1 LNHNV and CDR2 YYDKDF (reference sequence). V was shortened by 0 bases and J by 8 bases, with 6 bases between the two germline ends. CDR3 size: 12 residues. The CDR3: CATSRDGGTQYF. The CDR3, as DNA: TGTGCCACCAGCAGAGACGGGGGTACGCAGTATTTT.

The CDR3 coding sequence is TGTGCCAGCAGCCAAGGCTTGGGGAACTATGGCTACACCTTC. It yields the protein CASSQGLGNYGYTF. This chain joins TRBV4-2 and TRBJ1-2; unclear D gene. Trimming removed 1 base from V and 2 bases from J, with 8 bases in between. Germline-derived CDR1 and CDR2 are LGHNA and YNFKEQ. The CDR3 spans 14 residues.

The chain recombines TRBV3-1 with TRBJ2-7, with 11 bases lining up with TRBD2. V was clipped by 1 base and J by 6 bases; unmatched bases: 8. In germline, CDR1 is LGHDT, CDR2 YNNKEL (reference sequence). This CDR3 spans 16 amino acids. The CDR3 loop is CASSQGRLAGFPEQYF. CDR3 nucleotides: TGTGCCAGCAGCCAAGGTCGACTAGCGGGATTCCCCGAGCAGTACTTC.

The J gene is TRBJ2-1, the V gene TRBV2, with TRBD2 as a possible D gene (5 bases). Germline V lookup: CDR1 SNHLY, CDR2 FYNNEI. The CDR3 contains 14 residues. V dropped 7 bases and J dropped 0 bases, with 10 bases sitting between them. Here the CDR3 reads CASTGSYSYNEQFF. The CDR3 region has the DNA TGTGCCAGCACGGGGAGTTACTCCTACAATGAGCAGTTCTTC.